This T cell receptor (beta chain) was recovered during a study of control samples from healthy donors and cancer patients. The ends were cut back, 1 base at V and 6 bases at J, with 9 bases in the middle. Germline V gene data show CDR1 as SNHLY and CDR2 as FYNNEI. The CDR3 length is 13 residues. Generated by immunoSEQ multiplex PCR, the TCRdb table keeps only in-frame clones and is missing some. The data contain 65,000 to 95,000 clones, around nine tenths of them singletons. The TCR sequence derives from a man aged 50 to 59 in good health. The sequencing input was blood. The chain uses TRBV2 and TRBJ1-1; D uncertain. DNA of the CDR3: TGTGCCAGCAGTGAAGGAGAGTACCCTGAAGCTTTCTTT. As protein: CASSEGEYPEAFF.